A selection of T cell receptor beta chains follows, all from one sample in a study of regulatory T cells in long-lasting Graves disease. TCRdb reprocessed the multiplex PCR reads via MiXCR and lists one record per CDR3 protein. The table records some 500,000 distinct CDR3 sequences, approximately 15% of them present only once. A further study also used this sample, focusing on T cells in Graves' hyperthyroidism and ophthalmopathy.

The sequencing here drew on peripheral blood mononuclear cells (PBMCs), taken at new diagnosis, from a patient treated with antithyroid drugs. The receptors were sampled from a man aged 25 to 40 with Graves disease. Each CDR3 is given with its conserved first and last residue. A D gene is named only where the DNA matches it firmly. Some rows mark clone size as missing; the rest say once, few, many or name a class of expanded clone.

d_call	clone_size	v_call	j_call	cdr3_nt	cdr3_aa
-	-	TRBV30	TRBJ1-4	TGTGCCTGGAAAACCGGGCTGGCTAATGAAAAACTGTTTTTT	CAWKTGLANEKLFF
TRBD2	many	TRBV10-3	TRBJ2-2	TGTGCCATCAGTGAGTCGTGGGCGGGAGACTCGGACACCGGGGAGCTGTTTTTT	CAISESWAGDSDTGELFF
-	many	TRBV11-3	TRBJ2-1	TGTGCCAGCAGCTTAGGTCCCAGGGGAGGTGAGCAGTTCTTC	CASSLGPRGGEQFF
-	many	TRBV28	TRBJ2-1	TGTGCCAGCAGTTTGCGAGGGTATGGCTACAATGAGCAGTTCTTC	CASSLRGYGYNEQFF
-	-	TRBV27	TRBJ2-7	TGTGCCAGCAGTTTTAGGGGGAATGGCGAGCAGTACTTC	CASSFRGNGEQYF
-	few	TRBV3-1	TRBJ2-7	TGTGCCAGCAGCCAAGCTGGCGGGCAGTTTGTCGACGAGCAGTACTTC	CASSQAGGQFVDEQYF
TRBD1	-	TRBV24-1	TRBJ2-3	TGTGCCACCAGTGATTTGCCCGGAGACAGGGGGTCCACAGATACGCAGTATTTT	CATSDLPGDRGSTDTQYF
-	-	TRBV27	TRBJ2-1	TGTGCCAGCAGTTCGCCGGGTGGGCGGTACAATGAGCAGTTCTTC	CASSSPGGRYNEQFF
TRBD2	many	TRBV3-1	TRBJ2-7	TGTGCCAGCAGTCCTAGCGGTACGTCCTACGAGCAGTACTTC	CASSPSGTSYEQYF
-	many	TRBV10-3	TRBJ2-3	TGTGCCATCAGTGAGGGCCTGGGGGGAGGCCCAGAGAGAGATACGCAGTATTTT	CAISEGLGGGPERDTQYF
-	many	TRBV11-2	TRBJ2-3	TGTGCCAGCAGCCCTAAATTGGGCGGAAGCACAGATACGCAGTATTTT	CASSPKLGGSTDTQYF
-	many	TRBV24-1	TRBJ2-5	TGTGCCACCAGTGATTCCGACAGATTCCAAGAGACCCAGTACTTC	CATSDSDRFQETQYF
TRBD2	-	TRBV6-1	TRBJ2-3	TGTGCCAGCAGGGCGGGAGGAAAAGATACGCAGTATTTT	CASRAGGKDTQYF
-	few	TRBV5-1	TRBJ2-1	TGCGCCAGCAGCTTGGAAAGTGGACCCGTCGGGGAGCAGTTCTTC	CASSLESGPVGEQFF
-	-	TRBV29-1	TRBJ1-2	TGCAGCGGAACAACCCCGATAAGTGGCTACACCTTC	CSGTTPISGYTF
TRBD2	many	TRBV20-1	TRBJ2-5	TGCAGTGCTAGATTGCGCGGGAGAGAGACCCAGTACTTC	CSARLRGRETQYF
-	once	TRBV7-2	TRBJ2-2	TGTGCCAGCAGCACGGGGAGTACCGGGGAGCTGTTTTTT	CASSTGSTGELFF
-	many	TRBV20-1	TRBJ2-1	TGCAGTGCTAGAGATGACGGGAGCGTCTCCTACAATGAGCAGTTCTTC	CSARDDGSVSYNEQFF
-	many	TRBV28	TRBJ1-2	TGTGCCAGCAGCCCCGTGGGGGGAAACTATGGCTACACCTTC	CASSPVGGNYGYTF
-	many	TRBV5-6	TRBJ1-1	TGTGCCAGCAGCTTGATCGGTAGCACTGAAGCTTTCTTT	CASSLIGSTEAFF
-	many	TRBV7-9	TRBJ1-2	TGTGCCAGCAGCAATAGGGGAAGCTACACCTTC	CASSNRGSYTF
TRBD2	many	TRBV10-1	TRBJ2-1	TGCGCCAGCAGTGAATTAGCGGGACCCTACAATGAGCAGTTCTTC	CASSELAGPYNEQFF
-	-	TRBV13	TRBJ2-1	TGTGCCAGCAGTTACCGACCTGAAGGTTTCGATGAGCAGTTCTTC	CASSYRPEGFDEQFF
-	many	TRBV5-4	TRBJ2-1	TGTGCCAGCAGCTTTCCTCTAAGCAATGAGCAGTTCTTC	CASSFPLSNEQFF
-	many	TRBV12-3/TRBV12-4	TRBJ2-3	TGTGCCAGCAGGACGGGAGCCACAGATACGCAGTATTTT	CASRTGATDTQYF
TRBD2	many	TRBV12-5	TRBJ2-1	TGTGCTAGTGCCAAAAGCGGGGGGAGGGATGAGCAGTTCTTC	CASAKSGGRDEQFF
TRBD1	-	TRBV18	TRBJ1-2	TGTGCCAGCTCACCAGACAGGGAGGGAGCCTATGGCTACACCTTC	CASSPDREGAYGYTF
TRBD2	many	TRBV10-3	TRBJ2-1	TGTGCCACCAATCCCGGACTAGCGGGAGTTGCGTACAATGAGCAGTTCTTC	CATNPGLAGVAYNEQFF
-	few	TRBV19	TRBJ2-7	TGTGCCAGTAGTGTTTCTCGAATCTCCTACGAGCAGTACTTC	CASSVSRISYEQYF
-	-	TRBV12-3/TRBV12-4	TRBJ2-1	TGTGCCAGCAGTCTAGGGGAGGTAAATGAGCAGTTCTTC	CASSLGEVNEQFF
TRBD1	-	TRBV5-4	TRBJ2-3	TGTGCCAGCAGCTCGAGGGACAGGGAGCCAGATACGCAGTATTTT	CASSSRDREPDTQYF
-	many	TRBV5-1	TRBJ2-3	TGCGCCAGCAGCTTGAACGGCCAGCCGCAGTATTTT	CASSLNGQPQYF
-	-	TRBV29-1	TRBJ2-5	TGCAGCGTTGATCGGGGGCTGGGGGAGACCCAGTACTTC	CSVDRGLGETQYF
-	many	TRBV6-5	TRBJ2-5	TGTGCCAGCAGTTATACGGTTAATAGTTTGGAGACCCAGTACTTC	CASSYTVNSLETQYF
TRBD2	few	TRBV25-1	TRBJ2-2	TGTGCCAGCAGTGAATCCAGCGGGAGGACGAACACCGGGGAGCTGTTTTTT	CASSESSGRTNTGELFF
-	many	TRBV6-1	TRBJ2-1	TGTGCCAGCTGTCCAAACTTAAGCTCCTACAATGAGCAGTTCTTC	CASCPNLSSYNEQFF
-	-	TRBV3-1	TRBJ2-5	TGTGCCAGCAGCCAAAGTCTTGATGTCAGTGAGTACTTC	CASSQSLDVSEYF
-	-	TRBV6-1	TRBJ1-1	TGTGCCAGCAGGTTTTTGGAGGCTGCTTTCTTT	CASRFLEAAFF
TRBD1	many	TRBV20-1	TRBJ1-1	TGCAGTGCCAACGGACAGGGTGGGAGGTGGGGGGCCATGAACACTGAAGCTTTCTTT	CSANGQGGRWGAMNTEAFF
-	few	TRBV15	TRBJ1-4	TGTGCCACCAGCGTCCCCTGGGGCCAGGGCTCTAATGAAAAACTGTTTTTT	CATSVPWGQGSNEKLFF
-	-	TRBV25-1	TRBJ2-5	TGTGCCAGCAGTGATGACGGGCGGGGAGGAGAGACCCAGTACTTC	CASSDDGRGGETQYF
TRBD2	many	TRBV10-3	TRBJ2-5	TGTGCCACACAAACTAGCGGGCCTGGGGAGACCCAGTACTTC	CATQTSGPGETQYF
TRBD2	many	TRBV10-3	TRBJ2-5	TGTGCCATCAGTCCCGCCACTAGCGGGCAAGAGACCCAGTACTTC	CAISPATSGQETQYF
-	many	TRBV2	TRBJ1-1	TGTGCCAAAGACAAGGCCGGGGGCGACACTGAAGCTTTCTTT	CAKDKAGGDTEAFF
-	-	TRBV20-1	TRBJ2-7	TGCAGTGCTATCCCTAGGTGGCTAGCTGGAGAGCAGTACTTC	CSAIPRWLAGEQYF
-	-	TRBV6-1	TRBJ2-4	TGTGCCAGCAAAGCCATCGGTTCCGGGGACATTCAGTACTTC	CASKAIGSGDIQYF
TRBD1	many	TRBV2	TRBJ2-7	TGTGCCAGCAGTCAGACAGGGGGGGCCTACGAGCAGTACTTC	CASSQTGGAYEQYF
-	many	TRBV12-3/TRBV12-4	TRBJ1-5	TGTGCCAGCAGTTTGGGCAGGGGTTCTCAGCCCCAGCATTTT	CASSLGRGSQPQHF
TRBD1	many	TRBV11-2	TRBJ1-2	TGTGCCAGCAGCTTGGACAGGGTGGGCTATGGCTACACCTTC	CASSLDRVGYGYTF
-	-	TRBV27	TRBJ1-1	TGTGCCAGCAGCGGCCTCCTAAACACTGAAGCTTTCTTT	CASSGLLNTEAFF
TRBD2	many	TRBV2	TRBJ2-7	TGTGCCAGCAGTGAACTAGCGGGAGGGATCTACGAGCAGTACTTC	CASSELAGGIYEQYF
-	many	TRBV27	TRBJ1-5	TGTGCCAGCATTGACAGTTCAGGGCTCCCTAGCAATCAGCCCCAGCATTTT	CASIDSSGLPSNQPQHF
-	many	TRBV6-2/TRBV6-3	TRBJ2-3	TGTGCCAGCACCCCGAGGGACACAGATACGCAGTATTTT	CASTPRDTDTQYF
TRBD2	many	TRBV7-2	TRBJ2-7	TGTGCCAGCAGCTTCCAAGCGGGAGGAGACGAGCAGTACTTC	CASSFQAGGDEQYF
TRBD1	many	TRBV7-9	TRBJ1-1	TGTGCCAGCAGCTGGGACAGTCTTGAAGCTTTCTTT	CASSWDSLEAFF
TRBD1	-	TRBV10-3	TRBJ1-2	TGTGCCATTTTGGCAGGATCGGGACAGGACTATGGCTACACCTTC	CAILAGSGQDYGYTF
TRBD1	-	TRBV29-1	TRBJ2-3	TGCAGCGTTGGGGGGCAGGGGGTCAGTAGCACAGATACGCAGTATTTT	CSVGGQGVSSTDTQYF